This TCR beta chain is from a study of blood T cells in healthy people across ages. The CDR3 sequence is 12 residues long. V was pared by 1 base and J by 4 bases, with 5 bases between. CDR1 and CDR2 from the germline V gene are DFQATT and SNEGSKA (reference sequence). A J-beta primer mix and a sample-barcoded 5' primer were used in a second PCR of roughly 6 to 12 cycles. Each cDNA molecule was tagged by a template-switch adaptor that had 12 random nucleotides. TCRdb re-analysed the 5' RACE reads in MiXCR, keeping a single row per CDR3 protein. This table holds about 1,400,000 distinct CDR3 sequences, approximately 60% found once.

Sequenced: blood. The chain combines TRBV20-1 with TRBJ2-1; no clear D. This TCR was sampled from a man between 18 and 35 years old in good health. The CDR3 spells CSARVVYNEQFF. The CDR3 DNA follows: TGCAGTGCTAGAGTAGTATACAATGAGCAGTTCTTC.